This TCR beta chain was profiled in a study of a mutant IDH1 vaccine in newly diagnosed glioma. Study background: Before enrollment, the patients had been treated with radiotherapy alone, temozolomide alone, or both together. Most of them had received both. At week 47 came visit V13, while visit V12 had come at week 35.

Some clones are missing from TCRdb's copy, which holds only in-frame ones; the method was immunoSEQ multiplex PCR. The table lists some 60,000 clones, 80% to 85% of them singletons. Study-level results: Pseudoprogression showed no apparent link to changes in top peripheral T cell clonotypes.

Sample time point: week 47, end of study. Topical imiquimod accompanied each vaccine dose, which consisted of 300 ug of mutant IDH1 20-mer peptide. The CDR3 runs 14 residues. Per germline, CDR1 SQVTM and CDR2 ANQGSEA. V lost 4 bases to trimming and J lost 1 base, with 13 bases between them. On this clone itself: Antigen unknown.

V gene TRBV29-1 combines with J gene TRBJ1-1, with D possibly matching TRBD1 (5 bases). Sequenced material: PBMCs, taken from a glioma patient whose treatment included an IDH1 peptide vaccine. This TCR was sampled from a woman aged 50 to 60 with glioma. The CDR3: CSVVQGASNTEAFF. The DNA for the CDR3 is TGCAGCGTTGTCCAAGGGGCCTCGAACACTGAAGCTTTCTTT.